Detailed here is one TCR beta chain. This record comes from a study of blood T cell repertoires in COVID-19. Followed over time, Seattle patients had been enrolled while infection was active. Authors' processing steps: Amplification from reference gene primers served as the basis for estimated nucleated cell counts. Sequencing was performed with immunoSEQ multiplex PCR; in TCRdb, only in-frame clones are kept and a portion is missing. From that table come the V and J calls and clone size; the DNA was used to work out D and trimming. The sample records more than 200,000 clones, about 85% being singletons. The material sequenced was peripheral blood. The origin of this receptor is a woman aged 80 or older with COVID-19, enrolled during active disease.

CDR3 sequence (DNA): TGTGCCAGCAGCCAAGATGTGGGGGGGCTAAATTCACCCCTCCACTTT. Its translation is CASSQDVGGLNSPLHF. J is TRBJ1-6 and V is TRBV4-2, with D possibly being TRBD1 (6 bases). Germline V gene lookup returns CDR1 LGHNA and CDR2 YNFKEQ. Trimming took 0 bases from V and 7 from J, leaving 13 bases between them. The CDR3 totals 16 residues.